This entry concerns a single TCR beta chain. The specificity of this receptor is unknown. The input lacks base qualities; no much larger clone sits a single base away. Collaborating institutions collected whole blood in K2EDTA tubes following their own protocols. For TCRbeta analysis, collaborator samples were shipped as frozen whole blood, as isolated PBMCs, or as DNA extracted from either sample type. This specimen belongs to a study of blood T cell repertoires in COVID-19 (TCRdb year 2020). Background for the entire study: Samples covering the acute and convalescent phases of COVID-19 were provided by collaborators in the United States, Italy and Spain. Nearly every sample came with metadata listing a de-identified subject ID, COVID-19 status, age in years and sex. Deeply sampled blood TCRbeta repertoires from subjects exposed to, actively infected with, or recovered from COVID-19 were included in the dataset. HLA class I and class II types, where available, came from metadata supplied by the sample provider rather than from assay-based typing. The repertoires were made available in a free public database intended to serve as a resource for research on the immune response to SARS-CoV-2. The prospective study material was composed of cDNA or gDNA derived from T cells, B-cell-depleted T cells, or PBMCs. Samples came from the ongoing ImmuneRACE study (first 160 participants) plus 1,254 subjects from 6 global collaborators. Broad study findings and their caveats: Clinical and demographic metadata were provided uncurated, with the amount varying by source and participant.

TCRbeta CDR3 regions were amplified from genomic DNA using the immunoSEQ Assay, a bias-controlled multiplex PCR. In the source study's methods: The number of nucleated cells in each sample was estimated from the amplification of reference gene primers within the assay. Sequence reads were collapsed and filtered to measure the absolute abundance of every unique TCRbeta CDR3 rearrangement. For each sample, productive Simpson clonality was calculated as the square root of Simpson's diversity index across productive rearrangements. The immuneACCESS repertoire file appears here via TCRdb, limited to in-frame rearrangements. These files lack a portion of the clones; in checked studies, under half of the deficit traces to unresolved V genes, and the cause of the others is not known. D and trimming come from the DNA, and the V and J calls and clone size come from that table. The sample table holds roughly 140,000 clones, of which 60% to 85% were seen once. The ten most abundant clones make up less than 2% of the sample.

Inclusive of the bounding cysteine and phenylalanine, the CDR3 is 18 residues long. Only CDR3 DNA remains: 54 bases, in frame from the first base. V and J are trimmed by 2 bases and 4 bases, and the gene matches miss 10 bases of the junction. In the germline V gene, CDR1 corresponds to SGHVS and CDR2 to FNYEAQ. This clonotype was obtained from a woman aged 55-69 years with acute or convalescent COVID-19. The rearranged chain carries TRBV7-6 and TRBJ2-5; 13 central bases correspond to TRBD2. Sample: peripheral blood. The sequence in DNA is TGTGCCAGCAGCTTACTCCAACTAGCGGGAGGGCCGAGAGAGACCCAGTACTTC. Translated, it gives CASSLLQLAGGPRETQYF.